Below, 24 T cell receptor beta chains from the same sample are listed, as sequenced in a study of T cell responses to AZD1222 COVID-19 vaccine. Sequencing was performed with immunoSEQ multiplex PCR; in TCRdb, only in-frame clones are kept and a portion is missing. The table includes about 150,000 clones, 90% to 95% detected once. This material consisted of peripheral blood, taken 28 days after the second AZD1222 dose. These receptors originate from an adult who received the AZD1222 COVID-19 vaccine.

The CDR3 reads CASSQDWGSSGNTIYF. Written as DNA, the CDR3 is TGTGCCAGCAGCCAAGATTGGGGTTCCTCTGGAAACACCATATATTTT. The chain has TRBV4-2 and TRBJ1-3; no firm D call. The V end was cut by 0 bases, the J end by 0 bases, with 9 bases between. The CDR3 runs 16 residues. Germline V lookup: CDR1 LGHNA, CDR2 YNFKEQ.

In DNA form, the CDR3 reads TGTGCCAGCAGCCAATGGACTAGCGGGAGCAATGAGCAGTTCTTC. Translation: CASSQWTSGSNEQFF. This chain links TRBV9 with TRBJ2-1, with 13 bases that match TRBD2. Germline V lookup: CDR1 SGDLS, CDR2 YYNGEE. V was pared by 4 bases and J by 6 bases, with 4 bases of the junction left unmatched. The CDR3 has 15 amino acids.

The chain's CDR3 is CASSRLIPLEQFF. The CDR3 coding sequence is TGTGCCAGCAGCCGACTAATTCCCCTTGAGCAGTTCTTC. The chain recombines TRBV7-9 with TRBJ2-1; possibly TRBD2 for D (5 bases). The germline gives CDR1 SEHNR, CDR2 FQNEAQ (reference sequence). Trimming took off 5 bases at V and 9 bases at J, with 14 bases between the two ends. The CDR3 spans 13 residues.

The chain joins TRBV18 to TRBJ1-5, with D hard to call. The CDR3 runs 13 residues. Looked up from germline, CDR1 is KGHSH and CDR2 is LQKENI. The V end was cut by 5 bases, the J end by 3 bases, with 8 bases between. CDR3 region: CASSSKVNQPQHF. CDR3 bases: TGTGCCAGCTCATCCAAGGTCAATCAGCCCCAGCATTTT.

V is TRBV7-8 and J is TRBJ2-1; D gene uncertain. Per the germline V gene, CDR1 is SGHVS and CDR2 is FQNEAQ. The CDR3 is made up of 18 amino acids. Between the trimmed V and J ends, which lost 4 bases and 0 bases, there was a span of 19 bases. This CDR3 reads CASSSIRKTASSYNEQFF. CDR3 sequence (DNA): TGTGCCAGCAGCTCGATAAGAAAGACGGCTAGCTCCTACAATGAGCAGTTCTTC.

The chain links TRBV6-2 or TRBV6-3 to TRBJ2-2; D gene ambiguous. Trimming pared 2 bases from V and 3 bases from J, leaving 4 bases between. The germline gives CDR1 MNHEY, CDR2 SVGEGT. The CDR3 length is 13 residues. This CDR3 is CASSYRDTGELFF. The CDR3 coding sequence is TGTGCCAGCAGTTACAGGGACACCGGGGAGCTGTTTTTT.

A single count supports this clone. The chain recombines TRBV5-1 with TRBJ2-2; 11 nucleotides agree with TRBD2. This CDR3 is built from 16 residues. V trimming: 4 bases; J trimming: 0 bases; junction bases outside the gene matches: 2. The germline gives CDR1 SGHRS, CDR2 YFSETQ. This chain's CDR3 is CASSLTSGANTGELFF. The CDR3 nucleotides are TGCGCCAGCAGCCTGACTAGCGGGGCGAACACCGGGGAGCTGTTTTTT.

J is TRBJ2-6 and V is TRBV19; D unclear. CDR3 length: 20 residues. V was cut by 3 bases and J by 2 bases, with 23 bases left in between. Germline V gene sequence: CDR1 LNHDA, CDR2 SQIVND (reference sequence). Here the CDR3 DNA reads TGTGCCAGTAGTATTCGGTGGGTTGGGGATAAGCTGACTGGGGCCAACGTCCTGACTTTC. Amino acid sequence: CASSIRWVGDKLTGANVLTF. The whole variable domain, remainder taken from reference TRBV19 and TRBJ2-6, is DGGITQSPKYLFRKEGQNVTLSCEQNLNHDAMYWYRQDPGQGLRLIYYSQIVNDFQKGDIAEGYSVSREKKESFPLTVTSAQKNPTAFYLCASSIRWVGDKLTGANVLTFGAGSRLTVL.

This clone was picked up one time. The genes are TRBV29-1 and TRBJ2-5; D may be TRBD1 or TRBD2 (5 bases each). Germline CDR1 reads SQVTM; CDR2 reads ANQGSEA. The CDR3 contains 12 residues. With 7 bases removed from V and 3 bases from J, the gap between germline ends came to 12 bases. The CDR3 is CSGGTAEETQYF. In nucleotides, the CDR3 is TGCAGCGGGGGGACCGCGGAAGAGACCCAGTACTTC.

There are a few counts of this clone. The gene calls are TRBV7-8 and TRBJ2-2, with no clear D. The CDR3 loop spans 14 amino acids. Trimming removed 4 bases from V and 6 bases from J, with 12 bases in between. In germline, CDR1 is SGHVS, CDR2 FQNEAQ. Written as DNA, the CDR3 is TGTGCCAGCAGCTCCTCCACTGTTCCCGGGGAGCTGTTTTTT. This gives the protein CASSSSTVPGELFF. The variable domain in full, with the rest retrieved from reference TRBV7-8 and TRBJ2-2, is GAGVSQSPRYKVAKRGQDVALRCDPISGHVSLFWYQQALGQGPEFLTYFQNEAQLDKSGLPSDRFFAERPEGSVSTLKIQRTQQEDSAVYLCASSSSTVPGELFFGEGSRLTVL.

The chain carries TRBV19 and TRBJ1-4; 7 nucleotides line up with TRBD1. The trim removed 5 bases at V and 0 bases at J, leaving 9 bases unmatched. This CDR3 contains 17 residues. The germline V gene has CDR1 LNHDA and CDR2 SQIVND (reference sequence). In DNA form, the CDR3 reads TGTGCCAGTAGTGCCGCGACAGGGATTACAACTAATGAAAAACTGTTTTTT. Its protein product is CASSAATGITTNEKLFF.

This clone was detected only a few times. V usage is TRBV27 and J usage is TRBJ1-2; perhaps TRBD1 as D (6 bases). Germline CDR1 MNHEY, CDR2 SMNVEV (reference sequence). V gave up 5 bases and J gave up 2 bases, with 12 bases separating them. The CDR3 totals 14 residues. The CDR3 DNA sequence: TGTGCCAGCAGTCTACAGGGAGGGAACTATGGCTACACCTTC. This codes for CASSLQGGNYGYTF.

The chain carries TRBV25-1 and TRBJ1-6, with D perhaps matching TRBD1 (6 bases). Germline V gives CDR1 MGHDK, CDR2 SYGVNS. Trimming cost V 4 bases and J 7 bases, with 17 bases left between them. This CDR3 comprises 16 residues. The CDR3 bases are TGTGCCAGCAGTGGAGTTCGGGGGGCGATGAATTCACCCCTCCACTTT. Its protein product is CASSGVRGAMNSPLHF.

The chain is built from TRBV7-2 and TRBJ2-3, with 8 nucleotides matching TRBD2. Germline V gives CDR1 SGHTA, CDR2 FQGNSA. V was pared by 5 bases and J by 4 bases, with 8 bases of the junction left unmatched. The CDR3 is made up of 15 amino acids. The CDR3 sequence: CASSALSGGPDTQYF. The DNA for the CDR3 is TGTGCCAGCAGCGCCCTGAGCGGGGGACCAGATACGCAGTATTTT.

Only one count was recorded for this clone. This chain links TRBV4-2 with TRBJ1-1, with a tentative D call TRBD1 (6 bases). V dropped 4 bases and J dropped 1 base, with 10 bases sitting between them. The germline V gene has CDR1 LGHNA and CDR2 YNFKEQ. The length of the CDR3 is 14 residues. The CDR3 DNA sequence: TGTGCCAGCAGCCGAGGGGGGGAGAACACTGAAGCTTTCTTT. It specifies CASSRGGENTEAFF.

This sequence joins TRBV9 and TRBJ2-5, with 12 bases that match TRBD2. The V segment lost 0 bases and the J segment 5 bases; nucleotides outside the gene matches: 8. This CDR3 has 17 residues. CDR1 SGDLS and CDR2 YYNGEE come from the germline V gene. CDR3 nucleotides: TGTGCCAGCAGCGTAGCGGCTAGCGGGGGGGCCGTTGAGACCCAGTACTTC. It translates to CASSVAASGGAVETQYF.

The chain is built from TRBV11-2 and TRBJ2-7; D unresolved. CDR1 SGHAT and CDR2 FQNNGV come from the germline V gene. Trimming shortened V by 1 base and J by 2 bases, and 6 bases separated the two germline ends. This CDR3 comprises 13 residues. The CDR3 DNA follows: TGTGCCAGCAGCTTAGCTCCAGCCTACGAGCAGTACTTC. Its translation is CASSLAPAYEQYF.

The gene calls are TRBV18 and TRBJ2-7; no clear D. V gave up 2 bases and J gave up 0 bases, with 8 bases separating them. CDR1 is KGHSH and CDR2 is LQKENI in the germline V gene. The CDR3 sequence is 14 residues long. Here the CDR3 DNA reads TGTGCCAGCTCACCAGGAGTCAGCTCCTACGAGCAGTACTTC. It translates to CASSPGVSSYEQYF. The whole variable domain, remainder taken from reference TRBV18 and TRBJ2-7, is NAGVMQNPRHLVRRRGQEARLRCSPMKGHSHVYWYRQLPEEGLKFMVYLQKENIIDESGMPKERFSAEFPKEGPSILRIQQVVRGDSAAYFCASSPGVSSYEQYFGPGTRLTVT.

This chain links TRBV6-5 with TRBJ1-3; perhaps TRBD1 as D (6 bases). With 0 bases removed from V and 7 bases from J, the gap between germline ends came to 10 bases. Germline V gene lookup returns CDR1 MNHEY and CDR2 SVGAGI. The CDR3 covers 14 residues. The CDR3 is CASSYSERGNTIYF. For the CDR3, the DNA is TGTGCCAGCAGTTACTCGGAAAGGGGGAACACCATATATTTT.

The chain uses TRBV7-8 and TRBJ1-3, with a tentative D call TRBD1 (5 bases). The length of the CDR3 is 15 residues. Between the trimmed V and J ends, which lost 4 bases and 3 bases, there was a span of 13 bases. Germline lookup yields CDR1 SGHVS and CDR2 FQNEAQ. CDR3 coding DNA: TGTGCCAGCAGCTCCCACGGGGGGAGTGGAAACACCATATATTTT. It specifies CASSSHGGSGNTIYF.

The CDR3 DNA reads TGTGCCAGCCTACTCCTGCCGGGACAGGCTTATGGCTACACCTTC. Its translation is CASLLLPGQAYGYTF. This rearrangement joins TRBV7-2 to TRBJ1-2, with 8 bases identical to TRBD1. CDR1 and CDR2 (germline): SGHTA, FQGNSA. V lost 8 bases and J lost 5; bases outside the gene matches: 13. There are 15 residues in the CDR3.

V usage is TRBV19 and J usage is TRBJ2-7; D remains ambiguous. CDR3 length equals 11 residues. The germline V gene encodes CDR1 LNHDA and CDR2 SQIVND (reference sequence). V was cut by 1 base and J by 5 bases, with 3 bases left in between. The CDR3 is CASSIAHEQYF. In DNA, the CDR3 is TGTGCCAGTAGTATAGCCCACGAGCAGTACTTC.

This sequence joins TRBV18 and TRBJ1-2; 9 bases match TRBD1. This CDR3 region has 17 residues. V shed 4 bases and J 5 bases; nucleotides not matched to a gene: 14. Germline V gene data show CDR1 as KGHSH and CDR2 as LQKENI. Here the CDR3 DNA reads TGTGCCAGCTCACTGACTAAGTCGGGGACAGGGAAGTATGGCTACACCTTC. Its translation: CASSLTKSGTGKYGYTF. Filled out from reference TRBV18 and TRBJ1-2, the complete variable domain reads NAGVMQNPRHLVRRRGQEARLRCSPMKGHSHVYWYRQLPEEGLKFMVYLQKENIIDESGMPKERFSAEFPKEGPSILRIQQVVRGDSAAYFCASSLTKSGTGKYGYTFGSGTRLTVV.

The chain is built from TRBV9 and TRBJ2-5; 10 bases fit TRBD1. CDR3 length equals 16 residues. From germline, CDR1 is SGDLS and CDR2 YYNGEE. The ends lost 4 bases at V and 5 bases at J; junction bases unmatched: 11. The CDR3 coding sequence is TGTGCCAGCAGCATGAGACAGGGGGCTCCCGGGGAGACCCAGTACTTC. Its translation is CASSMRQGAPGETQYF. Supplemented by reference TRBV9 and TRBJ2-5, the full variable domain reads DSGVTQTPKHLITATGQRVTLRCSPRSGDLSVYWYQQSLDQGLQFLIQYYNGEERAKGNILERFSAQQFPDLHSELNLSSLELGDSALYFCASSMRQGAPGETQYFGPGTRLLVL.